The clone carrying this T cell receptor beta chain showed up many times. Antigen unknown. The data derive from a study of neurological immune-mediated disorders. The germline V gene has CDR1 SGHAT and CDR2 FQNNGV. V was trimmed by 1 base and J by 3 bases, leaving 13 bases between them. The CDR3 extends over 15 amino acids. Study-level points and caveats: Multiple sclerosis, the disease with the least TCR clonal expansion, fell below healthy controls, whereas HTLV-1-associated myelopathy showed the most. Phylogenetic grouping assigned the repertoires of 18 of 34 multiple sclerosis patients to a single related-CDR3 cluster, which may represent a signature.

2 million PBMCs stored at -80 C were the source of the unsorted libraries. TCRdb re-derived calls from the 5' RACE reads in MiXCR, one entry per CDR3 protein. The sample lists 70,000 to 90,000 distinct CDR3 sequences, 5% to 5.5% occurring once. The sample taken for sequencing was PBMCs. This chain links TRBV11-2 with TRBJ2-7; D perhaps matches TRBD2 (6 bases). The receptor's source is a woman aged 30 to 39 with multiple sclerosis. The CDR3 DNA sequence: TGTGCCAGCAGCTTAGCCCTCAGTAGCGGCTACGAGCAGTACTTC. This gives the protein CASSLALSSGYEQYF.